Detailed here is one T cell receptor beta chain. This clonotype was counted many times. Its binding antigen is unknown. Base qualities are missing; no much larger clone stands one base away. Library generation was performed with 5' RACE. The reads were generated on an Illumina HiSeq 2500. The second PCR ran for about 6 to 11 cycles and used a J-beta primer mix along with a sample-barcoded 5' primer. Each TCR beta cDNA molecule received a unique molecular identifier from a template-switch 5' adaptor carrying 12 random nucleotides. Each sample yielded at least 2.5 million CDR3-containing paired-end reads. All of the RNA was converted into first-strand cDNA using the Mint cDNA synthesis kit, with a TRBC-specific oligonucleotide serving as the primer. All cDNA was treated with uracil-DNA glycosylase and then went through a first 18-cycle PCR with the universal primers M1SS and BC2_uni_R. Under the source paper's analysis protocol: For normalization, 1 million high-quality reads were randomly selected from each sample, with every read carrying a distinct molecular identifier. Instead of being binned into consensus sequences, reads with shared molecular identifiers were discarded. MiTCR, with a Q25 quality threshold and the strictest error-elimination algorithm, was used for CDR3 identification, clonotype clustering and error correction. A nonparametric unseen species model with Euler transformation was used to estimate lower-bound total TCR beta diversity. In TCRdb, the public reads were trimmed at Q25 with fastp and aligned with MiXCR, with productive beta chains retained. All rows with the same CDR3 protein become a single entry with the most common DNA and genes. These V and J calls are TCRdb output, not the study's own analysis. This sample comprises some 640,000 distinct CDR3 sequences, under 30% of them detected only once. The ten largest make up 15% to 17% of the sample.

Systemically healthy Caucasian individuals from Russia, about 38 in total and aged about 6 to 95 years, were included as donors. Approximately 10 milliliters of peripheral blood were collected from each donor into EDTA-treated Vacutainer tubes. Ficoll-Paque density-gradient centrifugation was used to isolate PBMCs, with at least 6.5 million obtained per sample. Trizol reagent was used to extract total RNA from the PBMCs, yielding at least 5 micrograms per sample. Naive CD45RAhigh/CD27high T cell percentages were measured by flow cytometry on a PBMC aliquot from every donor. From V the trimming removes 5 bases and from J it removes 6 bases, while the gene matches leave 4 bases of the junction unaccounted for. Spanning cysteine to phenylalanine, the CDR3 consists of 12 amino acids. Here the CDR3 DNA is all that survives: 36 bases in frame from base 1. CDR1 and CDR2, per the germline V gene (reference sequence), are SEHNR and FQNEAQ.

This entry belongs to a study of blood T cells in healthy people across ages (dated by TCRdb to between 2015 and 2017). Study-wide context: In model experiments, roughly one uniquely barcoded TCR beta cDNA molecule per two T cells was captured by template switching. To track age-related changes in TCR beta repertoire diversity, the study relied on deep sequencing normalized with unique cDNA molecular identifiers. The donors were divided into four age groups: young (average approximately 17 years), middle-aged (approximately 39), aged (approximately 59) and long-lived (approximately 74). To avoid experimental bias, donors of different ages were distributed randomly across sequencing lanes. Two additional independent replicas of 1 million unique cDNA reads from the same blood draw were analyzed for two donors (one aged 18 to 29 and one aged 80 or older).

Broader findings and caveats from the paper: Since profiling was done on bulk unsorted PBMCs, naive and antigen-experienced compartments could not be conclusively compared. Estimates of total diversity based on one million sequenced T cells were considered lower bounds and underestimates. As age increased, observed TCR beta diversity per million T cells dropped in a roughly linear way, and a significant reduction was already evident by age roughly 36. Donor CMV infection status was unknown, potentially confounding age-related changes in expanded clonotypes. A strong correlation was found between observed TCR beta diversity and the percentage of naive T cells measured by flow cytometry. Compared with the aged group, the long-lived group had more naive CD4+ T cells, fewer expanded clones and increased TCR diversity, suggesting age selection.

This TCR was sampled from a woman older than 75 in good health. The sample taken for sequencing was blood. Rearrangement joined TRBV7-9 to TRBJ2-7; 7 central nucleotides agree with TRBD1. The base sequence is TGTGCCAGCAGCCAAACAGGGGTCGAGCAGTACTTC. Translation gives CASSQTGVEQYF.